A single sample gave rise to the 30 T cell receptor beta chains below, sequenced in a study of CD8 T cells in Susac syndrome. Reverse transcription of roughly 0.45 to 1 ug RNA was performed with random hexamers. MiXCR, applied by TCRdb to the immunoSEQ multiplex PCR reads, yields one record per CDR3 protein. The sample shows some 200,000 distinct CDR3 sequences, around 95% of them seen only once. Sequencing input: CD4+ T cells from PBMCs. The receptors stem from a human donor with multiple sclerosis.

The chain is built from TRBV15 and TRBJ1-1, with D possibly matching TRBD1 (5 bases). V lost 0 bases and J lost 5, with 13 bases in between. This CDR3 is built from 15 residues. Per germline, CDR1 LNHNV and CDR2 YYDKDF (reference sequence). In DNA, the CDR3 is TGTGCCACCAGCAGAGATCGGGCGGGGGTTACTGAAGCTTTCTTT. Its translation: CATSRDRAGVTEAFF.

This rearrangement joins TRBV30 to TRBJ2-7; D may correspond to TRBD1 or TRBD2 (6 bases each). This CDR3 comprises 14 residues. Germline assignment: CDR1 GTSNPN and CDR2 SVGIG (reference sequence). Trimming removed 0 bases at V and 0 bases at J, with 9 bases between. The CDR3 is CAWSVGGNSYEQYF. DNA for the CDR3: TGTGCCTGGAGTGTAGGGGGGAACTCCTACGAGCAGTACTTC.

This chain uses TRBV5-1 with TRBJ2-1; maybe TRBD2 (6 bases). V shed 2 bases and J shed 7 bases, with 19 bases lying between them. This CDR3 is 16 amino acids long. Germline-derived CDR1 and CDR2 are SGHRS and YFSETQ. The CDR3 DNA reads as TGCGCCAGCAGCTTACCGGGACTCCCCGGTAGTAATGAGCAGTTCTTC. Residues: CASSLPGLPGSNEQFF.

The V call is TRBV28, the J call TRBJ2-7, with 7 positions matching TRBD1. From germline, CDR1 is MDHEN and CDR2 SYDVKM. The CDR3 sequence is 14 residues long. Trimming took 7 bases from V and 2 from J; bases not matched to a gene: 8. The CDR3 nucleotides read TGTGCCAGCACCTTCCGCCAGGGGGCCTACGAGCAGTACTTC. Its translation: CASTFRQGAYEQYF.

For this clonotype: At one end, the junction sequence differs from germline, possibly due to a read error. The V and J genes are TRBV3-1 and TRBJ1-2; maybe TRBD1 (5 bases). CDR1 is LGHDT and CDR2 is YNNKEL in the germline V gene (reference sequence). CDR3 size: 14 residues. The CDR3 spells CASTQRAGDYGYTF. CDR3 bases: TGTGCCAGCACCCAAAGGGCGGGGGACTATGGCTACACCTTC.

The chain uses TRBV19 and TRBJ2-1; 11 nucleotides agree with TRBD2. The trim removed 6 bases at V and 4 bases at J, leaving 5 bases unmatched. The CDR3 has 15 amino acids. Germline loops: CDR1 LNHDA, CDR2 SQIVND (reference sequence). This CDR3 reads CASRATSGSYNEQFF. CDR3 DNA: TGTGCCAGTAGGGCAACTAGCGGGAGTTACAATGAGCAGTTCTTC.

This clonotype was found once. The rearrangement joins TRBV30 to TRBJ2-1, with D unclear. Deletions cut 3 bases from V and 4 bases from J, with 4 bases between. This CDR3 contains 11 residues. Germline V CDR1 and CDR2: GTSNPN, SVGIG (reference sequence). As DNA, the CDR3 is TGTGCCTGGAGGCAGTACAATGAGCAGTTCTTC. It yields the protein CAWRQYNEQFF.

V and J are TRBV6-1 and TRBJ2-4, with unresolved D. This CDR3 comprises 15 residues. The germline gives CDR1 MNHNS, CDR2 SASEGT. V was trimmed by 1 base and J by 8 bases, leaving 15 bases between them. This CDR3 reads CASSEGPITQHIQYF. The CDR3 nucleotides read TGTGCCAGCAGTGAAGGACCGATCACCCAACACATTCAGTACTTC.

J is TRBJ2-5 and V is TRBV20-1; D unresolved. Looked up from germline, CDR1 is DFQATT and CDR2 is SNEGSKA (reference sequence). With 3 bases removed from V and 5 bases from J, the gap between germline ends came to 10 bases. CDR3 length: 12 residues. The CDR3 DNA reads TGCAGTGCTAGGTGGCTTGGGGAGACCCAGTACTTC. Translation: CSARWLGETQYF.

This clonotype showed up just once. The chain has TRBV20-1 and TRBJ2-1; TRBD2 matches at 8 bases. Per germline, CDR1 DFQATT and CDR2 SNEGSKA (reference sequence). The CDR3 is 14 residues long. V gave up 3 bases and J gave up 7 bases; unmatched junction bases: 8. The CDR3 nucleotides read TGCAGTGCTAGCAAAGCGGGAGCGTTGAATGAGCAGTTCTTC. Its translation is CSASKAGALNEQFF.

This rearrangement joins TRBV20-1 to TRBJ2-1, with D possibly being TRBD1 or TRBD2 (5 bases each). The V and J ends lost 5 bases and 5 bases respectively, with 16 bases between them. CDR1 and CDR2 from the germline V gene are DFQATT and SNEGSKA (reference sequence). The CDR3 has 14 residues. CDR3 nucleotides: TGCAGTGCTTTGGTCACCGGGACCCACAATGAGCAGTTCTTC. Translating gives CSALVTGTHNEQFF.

The rearrangement uses TRBV29-1 and TRBJ1-1; no reliable D call. CDR1 SQVTM and CDR2 ANQGSEA come from the germline V gene. Trimming stripped 5 bases from V and 3 bases from J, with 28 bases between. The CDR3 is 18 amino acids. In DNA form, the CDR3 reads TGCAGCGTTTCCCCCTTTATGCGCAGAACCCGGATTCACACTGAAGCTTTCTTT. This encodes CSVSPFMRRTRIHTEAFF.

The chain is built from TRBV27 and TRBJ2-1, with D perhaps TRBD2 (6 bases). The CDR3 covers 15 residues. V was trimmed by 7 bases and J by 5 bases, leaving 18 bases between them. The germline gives CDR1 MNHEY, CDR2 SMNVEV (reference sequence). Written as DNA, the CDR3 is TGTGCCAGCAAACTAGGAGGGAATCGGGACAATGAGCAGTTCTTC. As protein: CASKLGGNRDNEQFF.

The chain combines TRBV2 with TRBJ2-7; 10 bases match TRBD1. V lost 7 bases to trimming and J lost 3 bases; unmatched junction nucleotides: 3. The germline CDR1 and CDR2 sequences are SNHLY and FYNNEI. The CDR3 runs 13 residues. The CDR3 loop is CASIRDRGYEQYF. The CDR3 DNA is TGTGCCAGCATACGGGACAGGGGCTACGAGCAGTACTTC.

The chain has TRBV5-1 and TRBJ2-1; 9 bases map to TRBD1. Per the germline V gene, CDR1 is SGHRS and CDR2 is YFSETQ. V shed 0 bases, J shed 2 bases, and the junction held 3 bases outside the gene matches. This CDR3 has 16 amino acids. The CDR3 region has the DNA TGCGCCAGCAGCTTGGAAGGACAGGGGACCTACAATGAGCAGTTCTTC. The encoded protein is CASSLEGQGTYNEQFF.

V is TRBV20-1 and J is TRBJ1-2; 8 bases align to TRBD1. Germline values: CDR1 DFQATT, CDR2 SNEGSKA (reference sequence). The CDR3 runs to 14 residues. Trimming removed 0 bases from V and 8 bases from J; junction bases left unmatched: 8. The CDR3 here is CSARDLQGDWGYTF. The CDR3 DNA follows: TGCAGTGCTAGAGATTTACAGGGGGATTGGGGCTACACCTTC.

The gene calls are TRBV27 and TRBJ2-3, with 9 bases that match TRBD1. The CDR3 runs 15 residues. CDR1 MNHEY and CDR2 SMNVEV come from the germline V gene (reference sequence). With 5 bases clipped from V and 2 bases from J, the junction kept 5 bases outside the gene matches. The CDR3 DNA is TGTGCCAGCAGTAGCCGGGACAGGGACACAGATACGCAGTATTTT. Translating it yields CASSSRDRDTDTQYF.

The CDR3 spells CASSPPDRVGNEQFF. CDR3 in DNA: TGTGCCAGCTCACCCCCGGACAGGGTGGGCAATGAGCAGTTCTTC. The chain links TRBV18 to TRBJ2-1; 8 bases line up with TRBD1. V lost 3 bases and J lost 6; bases outside the gene matches: 7. This CDR3 has 15 amino acids. CDR1 is KGHSH and CDR2 is LQKENI in the germline V gene. The entire variable domain, with the rest obtained from reference TRBV18 and TRBJ2-1, is as follows: NAGVMQNPRHLVRRRGQEARLRCSPMKGHSHVYWYRQLPEEGLKFMVYLQKENIIDESGMPKERFSAEFPKEGPSILRIQQVVRGDSAAYFCASSPPDRVGNEQFFGPGTRLTVL.

The chain uses TRBV14 and TRBJ1-2; D gene unclear. The CDR3 is 14 amino acids. Germline V gene lookup returns CDR1 SGHDN and CDR2 FVKESK. The V and J ends lost 3 bases and 2 bases respectively, with 10 bases between them. CDR3 in DNA: TGTGCCAGCAGCCAGAACAGCCGAAACTATGGCTACACCTTC. Amino acids: CASSQNSRNYGYTF. The complete variable domain, with remaining parts taken from reference TRBV14 and TRBJ1-2, reads EAGVTQFPSHSVIEKGQTVTLRCDPISGHDNLYWYRRVMGKEIKFLLHFVKESKQDESGMPNNRFLAERTGGTYSTLKVQPAELEDSGVYFCASSQNSRNYGYTFGSGTRLTVV.

This chain uses TRBV12-5 with TRBJ2-4; D gene ambiguous. Trimming took off 0 bases at V and 5 bases at J, with 11 bases between the two ends. Looked up from germline, CDR1 is LGHNT and CDR2 is FRNRAP. This CDR3 contains 15 residues. Written as DNA, the CDR3 is TGTGCTAGTGGTTTGGTGAAGCACGGAGAAAACATTCAGTACTTC. Protein sequence: CASGLVKHGENIQYF.

The chain employs TRBV7-2 and TRBJ1-2; the D is unclear. Per germline, CDR1 SGHTA and CDR2 FQGNSA. V lost 4 bases, J lost 4 bases, and 10 bases lay in between. The CDR3 covers 13 residues. The CDR3 sequence is CASSSRSGYGYTF. The CDR3 DNA reads as TGTGCCAGCAGCTCCCGGTCCGGCTATGGCTACACCTTC.

The genes are TRBV28 and TRBJ2-6; D is unclear. Germline CDR1 and CDR2: MDHEN and SYDVKM. This CDR3 spans 15 amino acids. V was trimmed by 4 bases and J by 2 bases, leaving 9 bases between them. This chain's CDR3 is CASSSSEPGANVLTF. CDR3 DNA sequence: TGTGCCAGCAGTTCCTCAGAACCTGGGGCCAACGTCCTGACTTTC.

This chain connects TRBV3-1 to TRBJ2-1, with TRBD1 matching over 7 bases. The germline gives CDR1 LGHDT, CDR2 YNNKEL (reference sequence). V lost 4 bases and J lost 6; bases outside the gene matches: 6. The CDR3 extends over 14 amino acids. The CDR3 here is CASSRQGEANEQFF. Written as DNA, the CDR3 is TGTGCCAGCAGCCGACAGGGTGAGGCCAATGAGCAGTTCTTC.

V usage is TRBV5-4 and J usage is TRBJ1-1; 7 bases agree with TRBD1. The CDR3 contains 15 residues. Per germline, CDR1 SGHNT and CDR2 YYREEE (reference sequence). Losses at the gene ends were 2 bases for V and 10 bases for J; bases not matched to a gene: 14. The CDR3 loop is CASSFQGVRSGGAFF. DNA of the CDR3: TGTGCCAGCAGCTTTCAGGGGGTACGTTCTGGAGGAGCTTTCTTT.

V and J are TRBV4-1 and TRBJ1-1, with a tentative D call TRBD1 (5 bases). Germline-derived CDR1 and CDR2 are MGHRA and YSYEKL. V was trimmed by 3 bases and J by 0 bases, leaving 20 bases between them. The CDR3 loop spans 18 amino acids. The CDR3 sequence is CASSQVPGRPLMNTEAFF. The CDR3 region has the DNA TGCGCCAGCAGCCAGGTCCCGGGACGGCCTCTCATGAACACTGAAGCTTTCTTT.

V and J are TRBV29-1 and TRBJ2-3; D might be TRBD1 or TRBD2, each matching 5 bases. The CDR3 contains 11 residues. In germline, CDR1 is SQVTM, CDR2 ANQGSEA. The V gene lost 3 bases and the J gene lost 6 bases, with 7 bases spanning the gap. The CDR3 sequence: CSVDGADTQYF. CDR3 DNA sequence: TGCAGCGTTGACGGGGCTGATACGCAGTATTTT.

The genes are TRBV20-1 and TRBJ1-6, with D perhaps matching TRBD1 (5 bases). Germline V gene lookup returns CDR1 DFQATT and CDR2 SNEGSKA (reference sequence). The germline V and J ends were trimmed by 4 bases and 10 bases, with 17 bases remaining between them. The CDR3 is 14 amino acids. CDR3 in amino acids: CSATIGVEESPLHF. CDR3 sequence (DNA): TGCAGTGCTACCATAGGGGTTGAGGAATCACCCCTCCACTTT.

This chain joins TRBV4-2 and TRBJ2-7, with D perhaps TRBD2 (6 bases). CDR1 and CDR2 from the germline V gene are LGHNA and YNFKEQ. The CDR3 is 13 residues long. The V and J ends lost 3 bases and 6 bases respectively, with 12 bases between them. This CDR3 is CASSQEGPGEQYF. CDR3 coding DNA: TGTGCCAGCAGCCAGGAGGGGCCGGGCGAGCAGTACTTC.

This chain connects TRBV4-1 to TRBJ1-2; D not resolved. CDR3 length equals 14 residues. Germline CDR1 and CDR2: MGHRA and YSYEKL. V was cut by 0 bases and J by 4 bases, with 9 bases left in between. CDR3 residues: CASSQEPGPYGYTF. CDR3 nucleotide sequence: TGCGCCAGCAGCCAAGAGCCAGGCCCCTATGGCTACACCTTC.

V and J are TRBV6-5 and TRBJ2-7, with 13 bases identical to TRBD2. After removal of 5 bases from V and 3 bases from J, the junction contained 4 bases not matched to a gene. Germline assignment: CDR1 MNHEY and CDR2 SVGAGI. The CDR3 is made up of 15 amino acids. The CDR3 DNA follows: TGTGCCAGCAGTCCGGGACTAGCGGGGAACTACGAGCAGTACTTC. Encoded protein: CASSPGLAGNYEQYF.